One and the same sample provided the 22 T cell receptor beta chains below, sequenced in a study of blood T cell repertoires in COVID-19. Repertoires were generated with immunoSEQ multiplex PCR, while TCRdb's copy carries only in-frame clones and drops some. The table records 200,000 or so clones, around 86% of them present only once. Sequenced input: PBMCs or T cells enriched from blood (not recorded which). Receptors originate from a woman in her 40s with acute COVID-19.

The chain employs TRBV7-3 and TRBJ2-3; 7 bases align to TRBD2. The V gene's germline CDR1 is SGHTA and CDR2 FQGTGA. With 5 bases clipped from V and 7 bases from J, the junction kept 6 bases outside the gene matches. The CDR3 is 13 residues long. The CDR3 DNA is TGTGCCAGCAGCCCCGGGACTACACATACGCAGTATTTT. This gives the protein CASSPGTTHTQYF.

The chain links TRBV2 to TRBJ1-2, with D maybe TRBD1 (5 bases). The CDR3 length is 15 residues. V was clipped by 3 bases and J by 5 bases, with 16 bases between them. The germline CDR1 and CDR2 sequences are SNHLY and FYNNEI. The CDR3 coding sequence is TGTGCCAGCAGTGATGAACGGTCAGGGCAGTATGGCTACACCTTC. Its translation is CASSDERSGQYGYTF. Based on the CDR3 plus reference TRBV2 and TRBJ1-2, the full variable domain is EPEVTQTPSHQVTQMGQEVILRCVPISNHLYFYWYRQILGQKVEFLVSFYNNEISEKSEIFDDQFSVERPDGSNFTLKIRSTKLEDSAMYFCASSDERSGQYGYTFGSGTRLTVV.

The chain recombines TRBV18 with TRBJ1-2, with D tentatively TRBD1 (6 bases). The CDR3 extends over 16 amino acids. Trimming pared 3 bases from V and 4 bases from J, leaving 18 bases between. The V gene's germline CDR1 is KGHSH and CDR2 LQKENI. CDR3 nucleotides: TGTGCCAGCTCACCCCAGGGGCCGGAAGATTTCTATGGCTACACCTTC. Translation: CASSPQGPEDFYGYTF.

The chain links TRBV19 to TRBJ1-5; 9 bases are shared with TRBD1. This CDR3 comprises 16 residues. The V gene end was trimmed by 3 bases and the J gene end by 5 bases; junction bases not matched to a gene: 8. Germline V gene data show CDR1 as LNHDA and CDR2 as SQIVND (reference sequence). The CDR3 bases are TGTGCCAGTAGTATCCACAGGGGGCGCGGTGATCAGCCCCAGCATTTT. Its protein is CASSIHRGRGDQPQHF.

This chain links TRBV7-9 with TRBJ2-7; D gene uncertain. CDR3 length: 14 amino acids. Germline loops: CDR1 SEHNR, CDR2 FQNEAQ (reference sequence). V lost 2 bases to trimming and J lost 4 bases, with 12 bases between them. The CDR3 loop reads CASSLHEAGYEQYF. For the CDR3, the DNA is TGTGCCAGCAGCTTACATGAGGCTGGGTACGAGCAGTACTTC.

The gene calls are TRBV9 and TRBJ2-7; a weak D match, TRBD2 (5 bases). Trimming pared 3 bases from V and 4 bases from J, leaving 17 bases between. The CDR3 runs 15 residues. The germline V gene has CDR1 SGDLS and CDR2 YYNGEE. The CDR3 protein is CASSGSEATLYEQYF. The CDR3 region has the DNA TGTGCCAGCAGCGGTAGCGAAGCAACTTTATACGAGCAGTACTTC.

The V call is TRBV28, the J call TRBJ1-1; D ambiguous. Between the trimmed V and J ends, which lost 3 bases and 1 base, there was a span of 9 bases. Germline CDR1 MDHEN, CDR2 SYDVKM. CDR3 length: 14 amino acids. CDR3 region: CASSFPGANTEAFF. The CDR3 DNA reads TGTGCCAGCAGTTTCCCCGGAGCGAACACTGAAGCTTTCTTT.

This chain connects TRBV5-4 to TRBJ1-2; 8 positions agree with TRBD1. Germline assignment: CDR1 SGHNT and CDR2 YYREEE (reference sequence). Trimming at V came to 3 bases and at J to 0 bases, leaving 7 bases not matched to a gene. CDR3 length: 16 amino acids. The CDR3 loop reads CASSSDRGVANYGYTF. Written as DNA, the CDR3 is TGTGCCAGCAGCTCAGACAGGGGTGTTGCTAACTATGGCTACACCTTC.

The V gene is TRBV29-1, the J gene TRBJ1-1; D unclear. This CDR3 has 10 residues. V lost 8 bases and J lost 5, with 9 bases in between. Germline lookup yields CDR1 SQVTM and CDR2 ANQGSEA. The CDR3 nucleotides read TGCAGCTCAGCCAGGACTGAAGCTTTCTTT. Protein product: CSSARTEAFF.

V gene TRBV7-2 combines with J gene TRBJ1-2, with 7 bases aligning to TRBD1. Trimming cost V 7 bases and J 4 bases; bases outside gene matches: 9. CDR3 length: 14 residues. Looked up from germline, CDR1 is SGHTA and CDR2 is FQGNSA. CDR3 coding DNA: TGTGCCAGCACCCGGACAGGTCTTGGCTATGGCTACACCTTC. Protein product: CASTRTGLGYGYTF.

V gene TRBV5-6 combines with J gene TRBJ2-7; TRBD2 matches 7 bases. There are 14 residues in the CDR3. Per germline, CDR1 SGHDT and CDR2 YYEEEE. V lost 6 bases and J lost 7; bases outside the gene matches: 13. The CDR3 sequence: CASTSGGILFEQYF. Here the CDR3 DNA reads TGTGCCAGCACCTCCGGGGGGATCCTTTTTGAGCAGTACTTC.

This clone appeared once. Written as DNA, the CDR3 is TGTGCCAGCAGCGCCAGTCAGTACTATGGCTACACCTTC. It codes for CASSASQYYGYTF. The V gene is TRBV7-3, the J gene TRBJ1-2; D not certain. The ends were cut back, 5 bases at V and 3 bases at J, with 10 bases in the middle. CDR1 and CDR2 from the germline V gene are SGHTA and FQGTGA. The CDR3 has 13 amino acids.

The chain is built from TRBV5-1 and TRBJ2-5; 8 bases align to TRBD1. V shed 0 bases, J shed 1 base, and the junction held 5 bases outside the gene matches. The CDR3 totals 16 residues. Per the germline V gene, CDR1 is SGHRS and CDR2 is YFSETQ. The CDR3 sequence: CASSLASTGGQETQYF. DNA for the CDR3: TGCGCCAGCAGCTTGGCTTCTACAGGGGGCCAAGAGACCCAGTACTTC.

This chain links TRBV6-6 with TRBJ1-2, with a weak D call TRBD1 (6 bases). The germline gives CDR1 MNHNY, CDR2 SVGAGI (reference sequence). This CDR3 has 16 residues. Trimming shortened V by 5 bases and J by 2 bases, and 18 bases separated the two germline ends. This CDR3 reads CASSQGLGKQNYGYTF. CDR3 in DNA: TGTGCCAGCAGTCAGGGGTTGGGAAAACAGAACTATGGCTACACCTTC.

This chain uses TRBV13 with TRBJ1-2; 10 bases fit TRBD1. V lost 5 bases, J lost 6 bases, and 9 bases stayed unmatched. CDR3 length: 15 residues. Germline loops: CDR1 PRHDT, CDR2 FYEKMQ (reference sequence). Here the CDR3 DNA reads TGTGCCAGCAGCGGACAGACGGGACAGGGGAATGGCTACACCTTC. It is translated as CASSGQTGQGNGYTF.

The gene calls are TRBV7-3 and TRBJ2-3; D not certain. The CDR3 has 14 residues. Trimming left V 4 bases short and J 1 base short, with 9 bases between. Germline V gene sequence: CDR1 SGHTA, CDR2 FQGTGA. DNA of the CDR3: TGTGCCAGCAGCTATACCAGCGGCACAGATACGCAGTATTTT. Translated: CASSYTSGTDTQYF.

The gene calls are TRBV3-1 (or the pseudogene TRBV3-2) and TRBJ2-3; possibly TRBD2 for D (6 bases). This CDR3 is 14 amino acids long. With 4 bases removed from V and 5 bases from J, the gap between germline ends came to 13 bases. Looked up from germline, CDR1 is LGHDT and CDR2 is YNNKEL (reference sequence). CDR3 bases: TGTGCCAGCAGCCTCCGGGACTCTAGAGATACGCAGTATTTT. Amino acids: CASSLRDSRDTQYF.

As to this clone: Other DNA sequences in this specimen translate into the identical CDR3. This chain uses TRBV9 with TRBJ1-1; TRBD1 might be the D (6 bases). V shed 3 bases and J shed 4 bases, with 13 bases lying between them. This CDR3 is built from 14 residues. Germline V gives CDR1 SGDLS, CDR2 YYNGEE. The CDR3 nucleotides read TGTGCCAGCAGCGCTACAGGGTTGGGCACTGAAGCTTTCTTT. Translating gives CASSATGLGTEAFF. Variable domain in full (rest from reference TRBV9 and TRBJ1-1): DSGVTQTPKHLITATGQRVTLRCSPRSGDLSVYWYQQSLDQGLQFLIQYYNGEERAKGNILERFSAQQFPDLHSELNLSSLELGDSALYFCASSATGLGTEAFFGQGTRLTVV.

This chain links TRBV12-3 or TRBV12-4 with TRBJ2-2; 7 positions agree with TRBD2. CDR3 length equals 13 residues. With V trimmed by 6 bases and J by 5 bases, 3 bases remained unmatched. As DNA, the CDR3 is TGTGCCAGCAGGACTAGCCTGACCGGGGAGCTGTTTTTT. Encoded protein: CASRTSLTGELFF.

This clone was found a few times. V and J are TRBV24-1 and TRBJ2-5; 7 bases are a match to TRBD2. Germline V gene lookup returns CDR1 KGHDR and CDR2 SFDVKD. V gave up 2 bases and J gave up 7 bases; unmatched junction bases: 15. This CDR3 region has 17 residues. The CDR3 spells CATSDSSIKTQRGTQYF. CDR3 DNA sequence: TGTGCCACCAGTGATTCCTCAATCAAGACTCAGCGGGGGACCCAGTACTTC.

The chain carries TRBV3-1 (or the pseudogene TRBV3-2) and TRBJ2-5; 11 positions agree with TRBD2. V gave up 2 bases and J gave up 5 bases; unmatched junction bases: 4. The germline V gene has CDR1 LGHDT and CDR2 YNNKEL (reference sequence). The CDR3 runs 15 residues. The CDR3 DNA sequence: TGTGCCAGCAGCCAACTAGCGGGGGGAGGGGAGACCCAGTACTTC. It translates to CASSQLAGGGETQYF.

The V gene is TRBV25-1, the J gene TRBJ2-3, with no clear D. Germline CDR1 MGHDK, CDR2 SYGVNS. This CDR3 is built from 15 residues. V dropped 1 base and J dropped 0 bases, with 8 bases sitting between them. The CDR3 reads CASSESLPSTDTQYF. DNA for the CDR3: TGTGCCAGCAGTGAATCACTTCCTAGCACAGATACGCAGTATTTT.